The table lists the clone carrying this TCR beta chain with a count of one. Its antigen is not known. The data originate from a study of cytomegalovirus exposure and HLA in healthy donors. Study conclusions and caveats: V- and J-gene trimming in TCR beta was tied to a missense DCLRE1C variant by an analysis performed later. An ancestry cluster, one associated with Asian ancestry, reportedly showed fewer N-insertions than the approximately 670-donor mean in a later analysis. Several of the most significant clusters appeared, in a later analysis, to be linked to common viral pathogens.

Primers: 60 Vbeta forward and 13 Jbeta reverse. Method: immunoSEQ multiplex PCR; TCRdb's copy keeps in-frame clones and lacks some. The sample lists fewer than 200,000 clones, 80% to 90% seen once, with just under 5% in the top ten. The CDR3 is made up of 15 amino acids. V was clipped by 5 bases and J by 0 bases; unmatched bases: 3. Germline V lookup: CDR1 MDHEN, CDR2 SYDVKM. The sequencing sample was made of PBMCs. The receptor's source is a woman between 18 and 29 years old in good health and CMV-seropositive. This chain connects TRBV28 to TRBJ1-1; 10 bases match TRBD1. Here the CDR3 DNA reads TGTGCCAGCAGTACCGACAGGGGGCTGAACACTGAAGCTTTCTTT. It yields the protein CASSTDRGLNTEAFF.